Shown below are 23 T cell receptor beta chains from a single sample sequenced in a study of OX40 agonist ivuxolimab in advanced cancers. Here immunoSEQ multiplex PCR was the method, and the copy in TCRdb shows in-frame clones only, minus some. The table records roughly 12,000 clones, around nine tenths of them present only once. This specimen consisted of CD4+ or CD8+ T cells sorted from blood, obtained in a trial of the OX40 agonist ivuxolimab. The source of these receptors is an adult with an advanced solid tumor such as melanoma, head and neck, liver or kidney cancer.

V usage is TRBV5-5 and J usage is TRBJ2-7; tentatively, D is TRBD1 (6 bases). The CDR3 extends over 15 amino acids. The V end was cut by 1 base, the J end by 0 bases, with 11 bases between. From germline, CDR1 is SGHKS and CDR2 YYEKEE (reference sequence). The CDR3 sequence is CASSLQGQSSYEQYF. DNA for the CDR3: TGTGCCAGCAGCTTGCAGGGACAAAGCTCCTACGAGCAGTACTTC.

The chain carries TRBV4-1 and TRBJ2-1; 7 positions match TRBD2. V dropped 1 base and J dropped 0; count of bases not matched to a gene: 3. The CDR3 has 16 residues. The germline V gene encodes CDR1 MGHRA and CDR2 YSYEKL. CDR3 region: CASSQGEGLSYNEQFF. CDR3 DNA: TGCGCCAGCAGCCAAGGGGAGGGGCTCTCCTACAATGAGCAGTTCTTC.

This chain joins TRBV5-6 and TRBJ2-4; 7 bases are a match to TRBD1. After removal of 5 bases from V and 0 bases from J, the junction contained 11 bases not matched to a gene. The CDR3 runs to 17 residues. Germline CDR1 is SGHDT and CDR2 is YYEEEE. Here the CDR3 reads CASRGTATSLAKNIQYF. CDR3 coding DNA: TGTGCCAGCAGGGGGACAGCCACAAGCCTAGCCAAAAACATTCAGTACTTC.

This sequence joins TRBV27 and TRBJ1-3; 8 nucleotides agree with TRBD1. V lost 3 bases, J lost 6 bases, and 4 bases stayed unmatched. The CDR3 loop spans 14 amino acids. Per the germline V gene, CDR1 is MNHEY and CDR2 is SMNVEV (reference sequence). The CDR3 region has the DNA TGTGCCAGCAGTTTGGGGACAGGATCAAACACCATATATTTT. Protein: CASSLGTGSNTIYF.

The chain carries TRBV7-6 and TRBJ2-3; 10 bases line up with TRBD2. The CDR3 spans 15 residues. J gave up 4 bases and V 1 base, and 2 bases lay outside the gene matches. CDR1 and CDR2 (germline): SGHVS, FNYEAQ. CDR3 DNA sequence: TGTGCCAGCAGCTTAGGAGCGGGAGGGGCAGATACGCAGTATTTT. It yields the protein CASSLGAGGADTQYF.

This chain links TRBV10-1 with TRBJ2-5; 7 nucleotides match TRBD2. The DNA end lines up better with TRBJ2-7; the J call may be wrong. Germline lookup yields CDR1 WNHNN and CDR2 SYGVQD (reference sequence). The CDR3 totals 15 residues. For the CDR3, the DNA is TGCGCCAGCAGTGACGGCGGCGCGGGGGCCTACGAGCAGTACTTC. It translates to CASSDGGAGAYEQYF.

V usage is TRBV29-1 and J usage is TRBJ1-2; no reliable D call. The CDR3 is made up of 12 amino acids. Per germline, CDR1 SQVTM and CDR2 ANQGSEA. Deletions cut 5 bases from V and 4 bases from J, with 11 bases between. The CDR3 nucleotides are TGCAGCGTTACCCGACACCTCTATGGCTACACCTTC. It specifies CSVTRHLYGYTF. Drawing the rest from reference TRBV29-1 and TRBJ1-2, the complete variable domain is SAVISQKPSRDICQRGTSLTIQCQVDSQVTMMFWYRQQPGQSLTLIATANQGSEATYESGFVIDKFPISRPNLTFSTLTVSNMSPEDSSIYLCSVTRHLYGYTFGSGTRLTVV.

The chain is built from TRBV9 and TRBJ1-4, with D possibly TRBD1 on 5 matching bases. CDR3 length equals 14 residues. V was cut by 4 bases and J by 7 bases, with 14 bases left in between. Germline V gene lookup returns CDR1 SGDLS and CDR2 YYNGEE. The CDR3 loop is CASSTSGTLEKLFF. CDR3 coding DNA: TGTGCCAGCAGCACCTCCGGGACCCTTGAAAAACTGTTTTTT.

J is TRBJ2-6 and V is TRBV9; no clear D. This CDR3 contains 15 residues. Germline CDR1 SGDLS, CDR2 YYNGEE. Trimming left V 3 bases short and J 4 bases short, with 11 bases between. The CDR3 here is CASSASPLGANVLTF. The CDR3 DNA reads TGTGCCAGCAGCGCCTCGCCGCTGGGGGCCAACGTCCTGACTTTC.

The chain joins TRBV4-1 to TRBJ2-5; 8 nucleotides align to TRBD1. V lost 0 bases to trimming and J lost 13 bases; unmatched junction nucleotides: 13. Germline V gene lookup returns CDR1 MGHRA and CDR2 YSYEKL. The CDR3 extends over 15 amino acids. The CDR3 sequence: CASSQENGQGRVVYF. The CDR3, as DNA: TGCGCCAGCAGCCAAGAAAACGGACAGGGCCGTGTAGTGTACTTC.

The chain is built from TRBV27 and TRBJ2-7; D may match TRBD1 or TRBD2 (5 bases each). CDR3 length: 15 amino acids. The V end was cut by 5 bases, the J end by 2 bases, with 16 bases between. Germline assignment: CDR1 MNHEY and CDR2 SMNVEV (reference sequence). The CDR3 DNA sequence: TGTGCCAGCAGTCTAAGCGGATCGGGACCCTACGAGCAGTACTTC. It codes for CASSLSGSGPYEQYF.

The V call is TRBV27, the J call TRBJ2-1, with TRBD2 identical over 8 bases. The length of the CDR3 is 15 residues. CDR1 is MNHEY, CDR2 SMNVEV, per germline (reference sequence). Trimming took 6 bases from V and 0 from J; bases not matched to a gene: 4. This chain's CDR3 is CASRQSGSSYNEQFF. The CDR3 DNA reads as TGTGCCAGCAGACAGAGCGGGAGCTCCTACAATGAGCAGTTCTTC.

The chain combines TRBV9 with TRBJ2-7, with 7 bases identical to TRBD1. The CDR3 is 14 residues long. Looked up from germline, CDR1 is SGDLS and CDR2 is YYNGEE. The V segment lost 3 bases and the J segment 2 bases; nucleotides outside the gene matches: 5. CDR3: CASSAGTEAYEQYF. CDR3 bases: TGTGCCAGCAGCGCAGGGACAGAGGCCTACGAGCAGTACTTC.

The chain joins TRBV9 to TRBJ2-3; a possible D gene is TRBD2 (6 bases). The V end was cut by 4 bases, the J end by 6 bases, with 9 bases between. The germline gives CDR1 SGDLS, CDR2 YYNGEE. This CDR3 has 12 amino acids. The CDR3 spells CASSPRGDTQYF. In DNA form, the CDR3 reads TGTGCCAGCAGCCCCCGGGGGGATACGCAGTATTTT.

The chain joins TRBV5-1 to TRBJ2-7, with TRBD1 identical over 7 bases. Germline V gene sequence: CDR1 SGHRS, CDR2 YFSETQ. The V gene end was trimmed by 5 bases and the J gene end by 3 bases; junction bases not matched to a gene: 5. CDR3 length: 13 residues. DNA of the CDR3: TGCGCCAGCAGTCCGGGACAGAACTACGAGCAGTACTTC. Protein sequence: CASSPGQNYEQYF.

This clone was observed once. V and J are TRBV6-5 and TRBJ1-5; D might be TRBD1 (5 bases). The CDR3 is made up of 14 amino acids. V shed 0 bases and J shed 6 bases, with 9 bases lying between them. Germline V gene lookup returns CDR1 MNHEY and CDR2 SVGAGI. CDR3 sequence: CASSYSTGTQPQHF. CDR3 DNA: TGTGCCAGCAGTTACTCCACGGGGACTCAGCCCCAGCATTTT.

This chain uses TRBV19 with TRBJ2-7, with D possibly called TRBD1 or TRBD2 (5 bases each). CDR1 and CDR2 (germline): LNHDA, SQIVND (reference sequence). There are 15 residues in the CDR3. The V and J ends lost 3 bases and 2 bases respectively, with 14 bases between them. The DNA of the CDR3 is TGTGCCAGTAGTATGAGACACCTGGGACCCTACGAGCAGTACTTC. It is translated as CASSMRHLGPYEQYF.

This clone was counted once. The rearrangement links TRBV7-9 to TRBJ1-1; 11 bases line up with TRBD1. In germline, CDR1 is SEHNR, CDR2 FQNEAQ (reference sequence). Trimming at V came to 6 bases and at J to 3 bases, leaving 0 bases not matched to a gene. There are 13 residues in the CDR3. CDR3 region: CASRGQGDTEAFF. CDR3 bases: TGTGCCAGCAGGGGACAGGGGGACACTGAAGCTTTCTTT.

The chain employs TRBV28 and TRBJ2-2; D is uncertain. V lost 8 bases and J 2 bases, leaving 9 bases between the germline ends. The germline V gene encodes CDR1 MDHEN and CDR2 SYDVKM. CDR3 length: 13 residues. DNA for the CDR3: TGTGCCAGCCAGATCAGAAACACCGGGGAGCTGTTTTTT. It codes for CASQIRNTGELFF. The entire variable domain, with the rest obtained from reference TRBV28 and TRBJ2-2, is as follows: DVKVTQSSRYLVKRTGEKVFLECVQDMDHENMFWYRQDPGLGLRLIYFSYDVKMKEKGDIPEGYSVSREKKERFSLILESASTNQTSMYLCASQIRNTGELFFGEGSRLTVL.

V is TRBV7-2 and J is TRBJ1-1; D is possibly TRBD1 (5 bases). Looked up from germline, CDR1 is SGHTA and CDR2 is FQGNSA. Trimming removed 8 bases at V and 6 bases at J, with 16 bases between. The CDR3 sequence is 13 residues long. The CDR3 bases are TGTGCCAGCGGTGGGGGGTGGAGCGCTGAAGCTTTCTTT. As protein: CASGGGWSAEAFF.

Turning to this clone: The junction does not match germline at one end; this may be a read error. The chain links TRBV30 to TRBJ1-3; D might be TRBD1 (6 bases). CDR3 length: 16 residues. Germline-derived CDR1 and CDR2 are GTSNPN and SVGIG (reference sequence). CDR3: CAGRGLGDGTGNTIYF. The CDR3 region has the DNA TGTGCCGGGAGGGGGTTGGGGGACGGGACTGGAAACACCATATATTTT.

CDR3 residues: CATSREGLAERNTGELFF. The CDR3 nucleotides read TGTGCCACCAGCAGAGAGGGACTAGCGGAGAGGAACACCGGGGAGCTGTTTTTT. This rearrangement joins TRBV15 to TRBJ2-2; 11 bases match TRBD2. V gave up 0 bases and J gave up 1 base; unmatched junction bases: 4. The CDR3 is 18 amino acids. Germline CDR1 is LNHNV and CDR2 is YYDKDF (reference sequence).

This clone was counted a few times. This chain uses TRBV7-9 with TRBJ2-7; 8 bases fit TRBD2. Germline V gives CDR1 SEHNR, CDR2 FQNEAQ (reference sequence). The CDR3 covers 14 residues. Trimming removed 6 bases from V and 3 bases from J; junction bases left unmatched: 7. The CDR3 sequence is CASSLGLAFYEQYF. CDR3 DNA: TGTGCCAGCAGTCTCGGACTAGCATTCTACGAGCAGTACTTC.